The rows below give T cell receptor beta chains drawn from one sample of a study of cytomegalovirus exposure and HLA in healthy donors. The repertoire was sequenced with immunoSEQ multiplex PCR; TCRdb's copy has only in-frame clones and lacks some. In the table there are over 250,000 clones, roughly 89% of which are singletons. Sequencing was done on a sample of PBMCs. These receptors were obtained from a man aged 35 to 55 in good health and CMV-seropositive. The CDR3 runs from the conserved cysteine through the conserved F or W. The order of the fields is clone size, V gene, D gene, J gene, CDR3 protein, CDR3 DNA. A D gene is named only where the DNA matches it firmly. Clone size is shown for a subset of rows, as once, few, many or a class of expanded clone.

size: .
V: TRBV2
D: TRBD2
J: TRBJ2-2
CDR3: CASRGGVGPAGELFF
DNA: TGTGCCAGCAGGGGGGGGGTAGGACCTGCCGGGGAGCTGTTTTTT

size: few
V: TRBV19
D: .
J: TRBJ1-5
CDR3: CASRSTGFSNQPQHF
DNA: TGTGCCAGTAGGAGCACAGGGTTCAGCAATCAGCCCCAGCATTTT

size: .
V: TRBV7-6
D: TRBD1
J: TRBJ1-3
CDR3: CASSLGAGQGMTIYF
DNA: TGTGCCAGCAGCTTAGGAGCGGGACAGGGGATGACCATATATTTT

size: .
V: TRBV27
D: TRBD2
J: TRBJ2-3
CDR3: CASTPGLATDTQYF
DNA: TGTGCCAGCACCCCGGGACTAGCGACAGATACGCAGTATTTT

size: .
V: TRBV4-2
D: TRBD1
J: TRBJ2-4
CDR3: CASSQDSGTGENIQYF
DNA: TGTGCCAGCAGCCAAGACTCCGGGACAGGGGAAAACATTCAGTACTTC

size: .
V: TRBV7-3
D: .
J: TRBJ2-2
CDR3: CASSLLTGAGELFF
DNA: TGTGCCAGCAGCTTATTGACGGGGGCCGGGGAGCTGTTTTTT

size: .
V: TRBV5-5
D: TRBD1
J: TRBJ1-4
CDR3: CASSRGSGGKEKLFF
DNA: TGTGCCAGCAGCCGGGGGTCAGGGGGTAAAGAAAAACTGTTTTTT

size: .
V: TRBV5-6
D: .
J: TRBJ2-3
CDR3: CASSLNYYTDTQYF
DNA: TGTGCCAGCAGCTTGAACTACTACACAGATACGCAGTATTTT

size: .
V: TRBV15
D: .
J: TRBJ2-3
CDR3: CATSIGAGDTQYF
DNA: TGTGCCACCAGCATAGGGGCCGGAGATACGCAGTATTTT

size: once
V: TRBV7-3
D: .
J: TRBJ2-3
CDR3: CASSPTLSTDTQYF
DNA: TGTGCCAGCAGCCCCACCCTATCCACAGATACGCAGTATTTT

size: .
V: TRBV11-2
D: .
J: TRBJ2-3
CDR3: CASSLGTVSSTDTQYF
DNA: TGTGCCAGCAGCTTAGGGACAGTATCTAGCACAGATACGCAGTATTTT

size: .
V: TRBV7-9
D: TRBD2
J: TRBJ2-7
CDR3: CASSPWTSGRVYEQYF
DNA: TGTGCCAGCAGCCCCTGGACTAGCGGGAGGGTCTACGAGCAGTACTTC

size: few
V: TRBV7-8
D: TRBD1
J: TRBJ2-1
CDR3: CASSFRDRDNEQFF
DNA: TGTGCCAGCAGCTTCCGGGACAGGGACAATGAGCAGTTCTTC

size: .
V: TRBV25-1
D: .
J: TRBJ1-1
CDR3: CASSETIGQRGTEAFF
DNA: TGTGCCAGCAGTGAAACAATAGGACAGCGGGGCACTGAAGCTTTCTTT

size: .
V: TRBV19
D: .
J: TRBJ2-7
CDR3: CASSITQAPSYEQYF
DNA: TGTGCCAGTAGTATAACCCAGGCGCCCTCCTACGAGCAGTACTTC

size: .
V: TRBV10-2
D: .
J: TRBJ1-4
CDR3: CASSETGYGSNEKLFF
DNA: TGCGCCAGCAGTGAAACAGGGTACGGCTCCAATGAAAAACTGTTTTTT

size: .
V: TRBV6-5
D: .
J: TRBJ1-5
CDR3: CASSVSGNTNQPQHF
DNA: TGTGCCAGCAGTGTCTCCGGGAACACTAATCAGCCCCAGCATTTT

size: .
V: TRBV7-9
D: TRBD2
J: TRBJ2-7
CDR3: CASSSDTSASYEQYF
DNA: TGTGCCAGCAGCTCAGACACTAGCGCATCCTACGAGCAGTACTTC

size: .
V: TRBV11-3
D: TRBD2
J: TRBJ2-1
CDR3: CASSSLPLAGDNEQFF
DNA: TGTGCCAGCAGCTCCCTACCCCTAGCGGGAGACAATGAGCAGTTCTTC

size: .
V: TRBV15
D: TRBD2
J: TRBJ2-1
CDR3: CATSRDRLAGGNEQFF
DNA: TGTGCCACCAGCAGAGACAGACTAGCGGGAGGGAATGAGCAGTTCTTC

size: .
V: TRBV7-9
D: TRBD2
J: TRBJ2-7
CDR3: CASSLGTSGSYEQYF
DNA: TGTGCCAGCAGCTTAGGGACTAGCGGTTCCTACGAGCAGTACTTC

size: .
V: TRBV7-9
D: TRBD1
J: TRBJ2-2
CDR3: CSSSLGGQGDTGELFF
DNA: TGTTCCAGCAGCTTAGGAGGACAGGGCGACACCGGGGAGCTGTTTTTT

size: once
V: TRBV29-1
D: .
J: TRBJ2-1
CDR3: CSATVPHSPDNLNEQFF
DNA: TGCAGCGCCACCGTCCCTCACAGCCCGGACAACCTCAATGAGCAGTTCTTC

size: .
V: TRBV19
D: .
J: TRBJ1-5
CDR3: CASSTFNSNQPQHF
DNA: TGTGCCAGTAGCACTTTTAATAGCAATCAGCCCCAGCATTTT

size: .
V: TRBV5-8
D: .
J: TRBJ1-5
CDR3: CASSYGNQPQHF
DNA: TGTGCCAGCAGCTACGGGAATCAGCCCCAGCATTTT

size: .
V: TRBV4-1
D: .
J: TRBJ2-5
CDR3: CASSPSRARETQYF
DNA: TGCGCCAGCAGCCCAAGTCGAGCGCGGGAGACCCAGTACTTC

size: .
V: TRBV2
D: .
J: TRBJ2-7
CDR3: CASRGLNSYEQYF
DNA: TGTGCCAGTAGGGGCCTTAACTCCTACGAGCAGTACTTC

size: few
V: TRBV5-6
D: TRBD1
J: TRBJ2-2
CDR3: CASSRTGGRTGELFF
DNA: TGTGCCAGCAGCAGGACAGGGGGAAGGACCGGGGAGCTGTTTTTT

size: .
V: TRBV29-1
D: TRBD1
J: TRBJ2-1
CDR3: CSVGGTGNSYNEQFF
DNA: TGCAGCGTTGGGGGGACAGGGAACTCCTACAATGAGCAGTTCTTC

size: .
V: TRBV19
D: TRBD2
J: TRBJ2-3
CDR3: CASSMRLAGGTDTQYF
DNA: TGTGCCAGTAGTATGCGCCTAGCGGGAGGGACGGATACGCAGTATTTT

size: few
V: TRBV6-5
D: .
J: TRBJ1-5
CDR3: CASRSAGSNQPQHF
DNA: TGTGCCAGCAGATCCGCAGGGAGCAATCAGCCCCAGCATTTT

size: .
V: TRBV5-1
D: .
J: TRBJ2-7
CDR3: CASNRDVPYEQYF
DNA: TGCGCCAGCAACAGGGATGTGCCCTACGAGCAGTACTTC

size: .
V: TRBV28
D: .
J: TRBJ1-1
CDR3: CASTTIRALGTEAFF
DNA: TGTGCCAGCACCACAATCAGGGCTTTAGGCACTGAAGCTTTCTTT

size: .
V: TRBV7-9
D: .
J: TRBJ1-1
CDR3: CSSSSPGVGVEAFF
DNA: TGTTCCAGCAGCTCCCCGGGGGTGGGAGTTGAAGCTTTCTTT

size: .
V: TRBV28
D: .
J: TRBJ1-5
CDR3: CASGPFNQPQHF
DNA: TGTGCCAGCGGGCCCTTCAATCAGCCCCAGCATTTT

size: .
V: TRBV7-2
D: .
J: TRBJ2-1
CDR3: CASSLVGGARSYNEQFF
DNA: TGTGCCAGCAGCTTAGTCGGGGGAGCCCGCTCCTACAATGAGCAGTTCTTC

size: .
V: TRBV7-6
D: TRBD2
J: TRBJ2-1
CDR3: CASSFGLAGIYEQFF
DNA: TGTGCCAGCAGCTTCGGACTAGCGGGAATTTATGAGCAGTTCTTC

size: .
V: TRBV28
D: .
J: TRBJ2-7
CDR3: CASSFSDSSYEQYF
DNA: TGTGCCAGCAGTTTCTCGGACAGCTCCTACGAGCAGTACTTC

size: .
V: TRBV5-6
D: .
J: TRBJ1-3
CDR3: CASSFYSSGNTIYF
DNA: TGTGCCAGCAGCTTCTACAGCTCTGGAAACACCATATATTTT

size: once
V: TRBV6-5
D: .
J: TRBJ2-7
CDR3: CASKSRGGSYEQYF
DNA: TGTGCCAGCAAGTCCCGCGGCGGCTCCTACGAGCAGTACTTC